These T cell receptor beta chains were read from a single sample in a study of blood T cell repertoires in COVID-19. The protocol was immunoSEQ multiplex PCR, while the TCRdb copy is restricted to in-frame clones and leaves out a portion. The sample includes 200,000 to 250,000 clones, about four fifths of them seen just once. Sequenced material: peripheral blood. These receptors were taken from a woman aged 18-35 years with acute or convalescent COVID-19. The conserved cysteine and the conserved F or W are not part of the CDR3 here.

V	length	CDR3
TRBV29-1	13	SGLLTDRSGNTIY
TRBV6-1	13	ASSEEVSGTLVQY
TRBV12-3/TRBV12-4	11	ASSTGSYNEQF
TRBV28	13	ASSLEVSAFYEQY
TRBV28	12	ASSSDRLFLGYT
TRBV6-4	14	ASSDSAGGPTDTQY
TRBV29-1	12	SVRPGLHTDTQY
TRBV19	15	ASSTPGGYQGYNEQF
TRBV29-1	13	SVEGTGSQNYEQY
TRBV7-9	9	ASSGRGEAF
TRBV6-4	11	ASGRASLNEQF
TRBV27	14	ASSNWGGRNNQPQH
TRBV28	14	ASSPPDRGPRGPQH
TRBV4-3	14	ASSQDLAGEGNEQF
TRBV6-5	12	ASSYQTLNTEAF
TRBV5-4	12	ASSLGGAGEPQH
TRBV6-6	14	ASSPGQGGLNQPQH
TRBV5-1	11	ASSLEQAGPQH
TRBV4-1	12	ASSQEGQGREAF
TRBV29-1	11	SVYADSNTEAF
TRBV5-5	13	ASSPRQGRSSEQF
TRBV10-3	10	AISESISPLH
TRBV6-6	14	ASSRGLAGGRYEQY
TRBV11-2	13	ASSFTSGRGETQY
TRBV6-6	13	ASSRSGTGNQPQH
TRBV19	11	ASSIVAQNIQY
TRBV5-6	13	ASSGADRPNQPQH
TRBV2	13	ASTEGHTSGGGYT
TRBV9	14	ASSPLWSGGGTEAF
TRBV28	15	ASSLVSRTGVNYGYT
TRBV18	13	ASSPGQVQNQPQH
TRBV6-5	11	ASKTAHNYGYT
TRBV7-9	11	ASSPGTPYEQY
TRBV7-2	13	ASSLSGSGIGTQY
TRBV15	12	ATSRDRANEKLF
TRBV7-2	13	ASSLHGYGDQPQH
TRBV19	16	ASTGGLWREGRGNEQF
TRBV30	9	AWSIGRGGF
TRBV28	15	ASSFPLAGAHTGELF
TRBV11-2	10	ASSPVPGELF
TRBV29-1	11	SVKGGGIYGYT
TRBV28	13	ASSLGLAGTYEQY
TRBV20-1	8	SANTYGYT
TRBV29-1	11	SVEGTVNYGYT